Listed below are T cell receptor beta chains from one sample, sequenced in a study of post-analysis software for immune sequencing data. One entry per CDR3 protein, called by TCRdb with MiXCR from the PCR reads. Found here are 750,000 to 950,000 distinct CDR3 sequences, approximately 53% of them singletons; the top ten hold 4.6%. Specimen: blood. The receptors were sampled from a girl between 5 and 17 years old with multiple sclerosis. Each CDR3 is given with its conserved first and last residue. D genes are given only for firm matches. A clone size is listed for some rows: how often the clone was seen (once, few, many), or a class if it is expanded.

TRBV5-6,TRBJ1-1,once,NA,TGTGCCAGCAGCTCAGGAGGGCAGAGCACTGAAGCTTTCTTT,CASSSGGQSTEAFF
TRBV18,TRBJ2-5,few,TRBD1,TGCGCCAGCAGCCCCAGGGGGCTGGAAGAGACCCAGTACTTC,CASSPRGLEETQYF
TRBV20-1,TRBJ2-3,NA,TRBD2,TGCAGTGCTTTGGGGCTAGCGGGGGAGACAGATACGCAGTATTTT,CSALGLAGETDTQYF
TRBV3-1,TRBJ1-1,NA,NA,TGTGCCAGCAGCCAAGATCTAGTGGCGGGGAGAAACACTGAAGCTTTCTTT,CASSQDLVAGRNTEAFF
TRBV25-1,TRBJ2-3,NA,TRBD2,TGTGCCAGCGGGGGAGGTAGCGGGGACCCAGATACGCAGTATTTT,CASGGGSGDPDTQYF
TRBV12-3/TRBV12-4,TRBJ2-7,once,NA,TGTGCCAGCAGTTTAGGATCAGGGGTATACGAGCAGTACTTC,CASSLGSGVYEQYF
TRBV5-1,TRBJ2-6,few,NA,TGCGCCAGCAGCCCTAACCACTTGTTGACCGGGGCCAACGTCCTGACTTTC,CASSPNHLLTGANVLTF
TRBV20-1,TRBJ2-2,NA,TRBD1,TGCAGTGTCCCGGGACAGGGGGACACCGGGGAGCTGTTTTTT,CSVPGQGDTGELFF
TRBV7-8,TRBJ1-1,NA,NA,TGTGCCAGCAGCTTAGCGGGCGCTGGAAACACTGAAGCTTTCTTT,CASSLAGAGNTEAFF
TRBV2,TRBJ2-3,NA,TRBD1,TGTGCCAGCAGGGGGACAGCATCAGATACGCAGTATTTT,CASRGTASDTQYF
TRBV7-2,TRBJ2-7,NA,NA,TGTGCCAGCAGCTTAGCGGTTACCAGGGGAGGTAGTGAGCAGTACTTC,CASSLAVTRGGSEQYF
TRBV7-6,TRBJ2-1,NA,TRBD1,TGTGCCAGCAGCTTAGTCAGGGCAGGGGGCGGGAATGAGCAGGTCTTC,CASSLVRAGGGNEQVF
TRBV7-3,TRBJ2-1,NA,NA,TGTGCCAGCGCCTTGAGCTCCTACAATGAGCAGTTCTTC,CASALSSYNEQFF
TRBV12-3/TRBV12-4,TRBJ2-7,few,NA,TGTGCCAGCAGTTTAAGTACTAGGATGTTGTATTACGAGCAGTACTTC,CASSLSTRMLYYEQYF
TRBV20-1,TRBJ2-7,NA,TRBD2,TGCAGTGGCATCCTAGCGGGAAAGGGCTACGAGCAGTACTTC,CSGILAGKGYEQYF
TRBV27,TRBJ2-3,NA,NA,TGTGCCAGCAGTGAAAGACCAGTTGGAGATACGCAGTATTTT,CASSERPVGDTQYF